The 29 T cell receptor beta chains presented below share a single source sample, sequenced in a study of shared clonotypes between healthy human individuals. Assay used: immunoSEQ multiplex PCR; TCRdb lists only in-frame clones, some missing. The sample yields hundreds of thousands of clones, 55% to 75% seen once. Sequencing was performed on memory CD4+ T cells sorted from blood. Stated subset: CD45RA-negative fraction. These TCRs come from a woman aged 30 to 39 in good health.

V is TRBV6-1 and J is TRBJ2-5; D is unresolved. The CDR3 sequence is 12 residues long. Germline CDR1 MNHNS, CDR2 SASEGT. V lost 7 bases and J lost 1, with 7 bases in between. The DNA of the CDR3 is TGTGCCAGCAAAAAGGCCCAAGAGACCCAGTACTTC. Translated, it gives CASKKAQETQYF.

This sequence joins TRBV6-6 and TRBJ1-4; no clear D gene. Deletions cut 1 base from V and 8 bases from J, with 8 bases between. This CDR3 comprises 13 residues. Looked up from germline, CDR1 is MNHNY and CDR2 is SVGAGI (reference sequence). The CDR3 reads CASSYWFWEKLFF. The CDR3 DNA sequence: TGTGCCAGCAGTTACTGGTTTTGGGAAAAACTGTTTTTT.

The V gene is TRBV2, the J gene TRBJ2-4; 7 bases match TRBD1. Losses at the gene ends were 2 bases for V and 7 bases for J; bases not matched to a gene: 8. CDR3 size: 15 residues. Germline assignment: CDR1 SNHLY and CDR2 FYNNEI. The CDR3 sequence: CASSEFRDSRNIQYF. CDR3 bases: TGTGCCAGCAGTGAATTTCGGGACAGTCGGAACATTCAGTACTTC.

The chain joins TRBV5-1 to TRBJ2-5; perhaps TRBD2 as D (6 bases). The V gene lost 0 bases and the J gene lost 9 bases, with 15 bases spanning the gap. CDR3 length: 14 residues. CDR1 and CDR2 (germline): SGHRS, YFSETQ. The CDR3 DNA sequence: TGCGCCAGCAGCTTGGGCGGGATAGCCGATTCCCAGTACTTC. This codes for CASSLGGIADSQYF. The entire variable domain, with the rest obtained from reference TRBV5-1 and TRBJ2-5, is as follows: KAGVTQTPRYLIKTRGQQVTLSCSPISGHRSVSWYQQTPGQGLQFLFEYFSETQRNKGNFPGRFSGRQFSNSRSEMNVSTLELGDSALYLCASSLGGIADSQYFGPGTRLLVL.

V usage is TRBV7-2 and J usage is TRBJ2-3, with D uncertain. The germline V and J ends were trimmed by 3 bases and 1 base, with 8 bases remaining between them. The CDR3 sequence is 14 residues long. CDR1 is SGHTA, CDR2 FQGNSA, per germline. The CDR3 reads CASSFSWGTDTQYF. Here the CDR3 DNA reads TGTGCCAGCAGCTTTAGTTGGGGCACAGATACGCAGTATTTT.

This clone appeared a few times. The same CDR3 arises from other DNA sequences in this sample as well. This chain connects TRBV6-5 to TRBJ2-5; no clear D gene. CDR1 is MNHEY and CDR2 is SVGAGI in the germline V gene. Trimming pared 2 bases from V and 2 bases from J, leaving 0 bases between. The CDR3 is 11 residues long. CDR3 in DNA: TGTGCCAGCAGTTACCAAGAGACCCAGTACTTC. Translated: CASSYQETQYF.

The V and J genes are TRBV4-1 and TRBJ2-1; TRBD2 is a possible D gene (6 bases). The CDR3 has 17 residues. The V gene's germline CDR1 is MGHRA and CDR2 YSYEKL. Trimming left V 2 bases short and J 0 bases short, with 14 bases between. CDR3 in DNA: TGCGCCAGCAGCCAATACGGAGGGAGAAGCTCCTACAATGAGCAGTTCTTC. This translates into CASSQYGGRSSYNEQFF.

The chain uses TRBV27 and TRBJ2-5, with TRBD1 identical over 7 bases. In germline, CDR1 is MNHEY, CDR2 SMNVEV (reference sequence). Losses at the gene ends were 6 bases for V and 2 bases for J; bases not matched to a gene: 6. This CDR3 is 14 amino acids long. The CDR3, as DNA: TGTGCCAGCAGCCATAACAGGGGACAAGAGACCCAGTACTTC. Translated, it gives CASSHNRGQETQYF.

The chain has TRBV27 and TRBJ1-4; 7 nucleotides align to TRBD1. CDR1 and CDR2 from the germline V gene are MNHEY and SMNVEV (reference sequence). The CDR3 is 18 residues long. The V gene end was trimmed by 5 bases and the J gene end by 3 bases; junction bases not matched to a gene: 15. In DNA form, the CDR3 reads TGTGCCAGCAGTCGTCATTTCAGGGGGTACATTGCTAATGAAAAACTGTTTTTT. This sequence encodes CASSRHFRGYIANEKLFF.

The V gene is TRBV7-6, the J gene TRBJ2-7; a possible D gene is TRBD2 (5 bases). V gave up 1 base and J gave up 3 bases, with 10 bases separating them. The length of the CDR3 is 14 residues. CDR1 and CDR2 (germline): SGHVS, FNYEAQ. The CDR3 bases are TGTGCCAGCAGCTTAGAGGGAGTTATCTACGAGCAGTACTTC. It translates to CASSLEGVIYEQYF.

In its sample, this clone was seen once. This likely stems from a read error, as it lies one base from a far larger clone. The CDR3 loop reads CASLPTGGDGELFF. The CDR3, as DNA: TGTGCCAGCTTACCGACAGGGGGCGACGGGGAGCTGTTTTTT. The chain uses TRBV18 and TRBJ2-2, with 10 bases fitting TRBD1. Germline CDR1 KGHSH, CDR2 LQKENI. The CDR3 has 14 residues. Losses at the gene ends were 7 bases for V and 7 bases for J; bases not matched to a gene: 6.

This clone was seen a few times. This chain links TRBV2 with TRBJ2-2; 8 nucleotides align to TRBD1. J was trimmed by 3 bases and V by 6 bases; bases with no gene match: 6. This CDR3 spans 15 amino acids. In germline, CDR1 is SNHLY, CDR2 FYNNEI. CDR3 bases: TGTGCCAGCAGGAAGGGACAGGATGACACCGGGGAGCTGTTTTTT. Encoded protein: CASRKGQDDTGELFF.

The chain employs TRBV11-3 and TRBJ2-1; the D call may be TRBD1 or TRBD2 (6 bases each). V was trimmed by 1 base and J by 12 bases, leaving 10 bases between them. CDR3 size: 12 residues. Germline assignment: CDR1 SGHNT and CDR2 YENEEA. CDR3 coding DNA: TGTGCCAGCAGCTTAGTGGGGGGCCTGCAGTTCTTC. Translation gives CASSLVGGLQFF.

The J gene is TRBJ2-5, the V gene TRBV11-2, with 9 bases identical to TRBD2. J was trimmed by 3 bases and V by 3 bases; bases with no gene match: 14. The CDR3 runs 18 residues. Germline lookup yields CDR1 SGHAT and CDR2 FQNNGV. The CDR3 DNA reads TGTGCCAGCAGCTTCCCCCGGCTGCGGGAGGGCCCTAAAGAGACCCAGTACTTC. Translation gives CASSFPRLREGPKETQYF.

The chain is built from TRBV28 and TRBJ2-1; tentative D call: TRBD1 (6 bases). V lost 4 bases to trimming and J lost 0 bases, with 22 bases between them. CDR1 and CDR2 from the germline V gene are MDHEN and SYDVKM. The CDR3 totals 19 residues. The DNA for the CDR3 is TGTGCCAGCAGTTCCCAAATGGGGGCCGCCAGGGGCTCCTACAATGAGCAGTTCTTC. Protein sequence: CASSSQMGAARGSYNEQFF.

The chain couples TRBV27 to TRBJ2-4; D unresolved. This CDR3 spans 14 amino acids. The ends were cut back, 3 bases at V and 6 bases at J, with 12 bases in the middle. CDR1 and CDR2 (germline): MNHEY, SMNVEV (reference sequence). The CDR3 sequence: CASSLKGRTNIQYF. The CDR3 coding sequence is TGTGCCAGCAGTTTGAAAGGACGGACAAACATTCAGTACTTC.

The chain couples TRBV7-3 to TRBJ1-1; D uncertain. V was shortened by 5 bases and J by 1 base, with 8 bases between the two germline ends. The CDR3 is made up of 13 amino acids. CDR1 is SGHTA, CDR2 FQGTGA, per germline. DNA for the CDR3: TGTGCCAGCAGCATTGGGCAGAACACTGAAGCTTTCTTT. Its protein product is CASSIGQNTEAFF.

The chain couples TRBV19 to TRBJ2-3, with TRBD2 identical over 9 bases. Trimming cost V 4 bases and J 3 bases; bases outside gene matches: 5. Germline lookup yields CDR1 LNHDA and CDR2 SQIVND (reference sequence). This CDR3 has 15 amino acids. CDR3 coding DNA: TGTGCCAGTAGTAGCGGGCTAGCGGGAACAGATACGCAGTATTTT. Translating gives CASSSGLAGTDTQYF.

Notes on this clone: Other DNA sequences within the sample encode an identical CDR3. The chain carries TRBV2 and TRBJ1-5; D is uncertain. The V end lost 8 bases, the J end lost 0 bases, and 8 bases lay between the germline ends. The CDR3 runs to 13 residues. Germline-derived CDR1 and CDR2 are SNHLY and FYNNEI. For the CDR3, the DNA is TGTGCCAGCCGAGGAAATAGCAATCAGCCCCAGCATTTT. This encodes CASRGNSNQPQHF.

The chain carries TRBV6-6 and TRBJ2-2; TRBD1 matches 7 bases. CDR3 length: 14 residues. With 6 bases clipped from V and 1 base from J, the junction kept 2 bases outside the gene matches. Per the germline V gene, CDR1 is MNHNY and CDR2 is SVGAGI (reference sequence). CDR3 DNA: TGTGCCAGCAGCGGGACAGAGAACACCGGGGAGCTGTTTTTT. Encoded protein: CASSGTENTGELFF.

The chain employs TRBV6-5 and TRBJ1-1, with D hard to call. Germline V gives CDR1 MNHEY, CDR2 SVGAGI. This CDR3 is 14 amino acids long. V was shortened by 4 bases and J by 3 bases, with 12 bases between the two germline ends. CDR3 bases: TGTGCCAGCAGTTCACGGACGCTACACACTGAAGCTTTCTTT. The encoded protein is CASSSRTLHTEAFF.

As DNA, the CDR3 is TGTGCCAGCAGCTTAGCGTACGAGCAGTACTTC. Its translation: CASSLAYEQYF. J is TRBJ2-5 and V is TRBV11-2; D gene uncertain. The assigned J gene may be wrong: the sequence end matches TRBJ2-7 better. The CDR3 has 11 residues. CDR1 and CDR2 from the germline V gene are SGHAT and FQNNGV.

This clone occurred a few times. The V and J genes are TRBV7-9 and TRBJ1-1, with D hard to call. The CDR3 spans 14 residues. CDR1 and CDR2 (germline): SEHNR, FQNEAQ (reference sequence). V gave up 5 bases and J gave up 0 bases, with 10 bases separating them. This CDR3 is CASSPRVLNTEAFF. As DNA, the CDR3 is TGTGCCAGCAGCCCCCGAGTACTGAACACTGAAGCTTTCTTT.

The rearrangement uses TRBV7-2 and TRBJ2-7; 10 positions agree with TRBD1. This CDR3 contains 15 residues. Germline V gene sequence: CDR1 SGHTA, CDR2 FQGNSA. V trimming: 4 bases; J trimming: 3 bases; junction bases outside the gene matches: 6. The CDR3 here is CASSSAGTGVYEQYF. CDR3 in DNA: TGTGCCAGCAGCTCCGCCGGGACAGGGGTCTACGAGCAGTACTTC. The variable domain in full, completed from reference TRBV7-2 and TRBJ2-7, reads GAGVSQSPSNKVTEKGKDVELRCDPISGHTALYWYRQSLGQGLEFLIYFQGNSAPDKSGLPSDRFSAERTGGSVSTLTIQRTQQEDSAVYLCASSSAGTGVYEQYFGPGTRLTVT.

The chain couples TRBV30 to TRBJ2-7; the D is unclear. This CDR3 spans 14 amino acids. V lost 2 bases, J lost 1 base, and 12 bases lay in between. Germline V gene lookup returns CDR1 GTSNPN and CDR2 SVGIG (reference sequence). The CDR3 DNA is TGTGCCTGGAGTCCCGGGCTGGGGTCCTACGAGCAGTACTTC. As protein: CAWSPGLGSYEQYF.

The chain uses TRBV28 and TRBJ1-2; maybe TRBD1 (6 bases). V gave up 7 bases and J gave up 2 bases, with 17 bases separating them. Germline loops: CDR1 MDHEN, CDR2 SYDVKM. The CDR3 is made up of 15 amino acids. Written as DNA, the CDR3 is TGTGCCAGCACCGTACCGGGACACTTAAACTATGGCTACACCTTC. It translates to CASTVPGHLNYGYTF.

The chain uses TRBV5-1 and TRBJ2-1; 7 bases fit TRBD1. The CDR3 runs to 15 residues. Germline V CDR1 and CDR2: SGHRS, YFSETQ. The V gene end was trimmed by 4 bases and the J gene end by 6 bases; junction bases not matched to a gene: 10. CDR3 amino acids: CASSRGGPTTNEQFF. In DNA, the CDR3 is TGCGCCAGCAGCCGAGGGGGCCCTACAACCAATGAGCAGTTCTTC. The whole variable domain, remainder taken from reference TRBV5-1 and TRBJ2-1, is KAGVTQTPRYLIKTRGQQVTLSCSPISGHRSVSWYQQTPGQGLQFLFEYFSETQRNKGNFPGRFSGRQFSNSRSEMNVSTLELGDSALYLCASSRGGPTTNEQFFGPGTRLTVL.

The chain joins TRBV18 to TRBJ1-3; D gene uncertain. There are 15 residues in the CDR3. CDR1 KGHSH and CDR2 LQKENI come from the germline V gene. V lost 1 base, J lost 0 bases, and 7 bases lay in between. CDR3 in amino acids: CASSPQSYSGNTIYF. In DNA, the CDR3 is TGTGCCAGCTCACCACAGAGTTACTCTGGAAACACCATATATTTT.

The chain uses TRBV6-6 and TRBJ2-3, with TRBD2 identical over 12 bases. The CDR3 runs to 16 residues. The V gene's germline CDR1 is MNHNY and CDR2 SVGAGI (reference sequence). V was pared by 6 bases and J by 1 base, with 5 bases of the junction left unmatched. CDR3 nucleotide sequence: TGTGCCAGCAGGGGGACTAGCGGGTCAGGCACAGATACGCAGTATTTT. It encodes CASRGTSGSGTDTQYF.